Shown below are 20 T cell receptor beta chains from a single sample sequenced in a study of blood T cell repertoires in COVID-19 (dated by TCRdb to 2018 to 2021). Libraries were constructed by the immunoSEQ multiplex PCR assay. TCRdb took this table from immuneACCESS and kept in-frame rearrangements with V and J called. Such tables lack part of the clones; where checked against another copy, unresolved V genes explain under half of the gap, and the rest is unexplained. In all, the sample holds approximately 240,000 clones, and about 88% of those were seen once. The top ten constitute 2% to 2.5% of the sample. Specimen: peripheral blood. These receptors came from a woman in her thirties or forties who had recovered from COVID-19.

The chain recombines TRBV5-4 with TRBJ1-1, with D possibly TRBD1 on 6 matching bases. V shed 7 bases and J shed 5 bases, with 15 bases lying between them. The CDR3 length is 13 residues. Germline V gene sequence: CDR1 SGHNT, CDR2 YYREEE (reference sequence). CDR3 loop: CASGTGSLTEAFF. As DNA, the CDR3 is TGTGCCAGCGGTACAGGGTCTCTGACTGAAGCTTTCTTT.

The chain links TRBV29-1 to TRBJ2-7; 9 bases fit TRBD1. The V gene end was trimmed by 5 bases and the J gene end by 5 bases; junction bases not matched to a gene: 4. The CDR3 covers 12 residues. Germline CDR1 and CDR2: SQVTM and ANQGSEA. This CDR3 is CSVSHRGHEQYF. The DNA of the CDR3 is TGCAGCGTTTCCCACAGGGGGCACGAGCAGTACTTC.

The chain combines TRBV4-3 with TRBJ2-7; TRBD1 is a possible D gene (6 bases). This CDR3 has 14 residues. Trimming shortened V by 4 bases and J by 4 bases, and 14 bases separated the two germline ends. Germline V gene sequence: CDR1 LGHNA, CDR2 YSLEER. The chain's CDR3 is CASSRRTVGYEQYF. CDR3 nucleotide sequence: TGCGCCAGCAGCCGCCGGACAGTAGGGTACGAGCAGTACTTC.

The V call is TRBV9, the J call TRBJ1-4; TRBD1 agrees at 10 bases. This CDR3 region has 14 residues. Germline V gives CDR1 SGDLS, CDR2 YYNGEE. Trimming removed 4 bases from V and 8 bases from J; junction bases left unmatched: 5. The CDR3 here is CASSMGQGNEKLFF. In nucleotides, the CDR3 is TGTGCCAGCAGCATGGGACAGGGGAACGAAAAACTGTTTTTT.

The gene calls are TRBV11-3 and TRBJ1-5; TRBD1 agrees at 8 bases. Germline CDR1 is SGHNT and CDR2 is YENEEA. This CDR3 has 14 amino acids. V shed 6 bases and J 4 bases; nucleotides not matched to a gene: 5. In DNA, the CDR3 is TGTGCCAGCAGAACAGGGGGAGATAATCAGCCCCAGCATTTT. Encoded protein: CASRTGGDNQPQHF.

The J gene is TRBJ2-1, the V gene TRBV7-2; 9 nucleotides line up with TRBD2. Trimming took 2 bases from V and 4 from J; bases not matched to a gene: 9. CDR3 length: 17 residues. Germline loops: CDR1 SGHTA, CDR2 FQGNSA. The CDR3 region is CASSLRAGGPPYNEQFF. CDR3 DNA: TGTGCCAGCAGCTTACGGGCGGGAGGGCCCCCATACAATGAGCAGTTCTTC.

The genes are TRBV5-1 and TRBJ2-5; no reliable D call. The ends were cut back, 0 bases at V and 1 base at J, with 7 bases in the middle. CDR3 length equals 14 residues. Germline CDR1 is SGHRS and CDR2 is YFSETQ. In DNA form, the CDR3 reads TGCGCCAGCAGCTTGGGACACCCCCAAGAGACCCAGTACTTC. The encoded protein is CASSLGHPQETQYF.

The chain has TRBV12-3 or TRBV12-4 and TRBJ2-1; D is possibly TRBD2 (5 bases). The V end was cut by 5 bases, the J end by 10 bases, with 15 bases between. CDR3 length equals 13 residues. Written as DNA, the CDR3 is TGTGCCAGCAGTCTCGCCCTGCGCGGGGAGCAGTTCTTC. This gives the protein CASSLALRGEQFF.

The V call is TRBV10-2, the J call TRBJ2-3, with TRBD2 matching 11 bases. The CDR3 consists of 15 residues. Germline assignment: CDR1 WSHSY and CDR2 SAAADI. V dropped 2 bases and J dropped 3; count of bases not matched to a gene: 1. The CDR3 region has the DNA TGCGCCAGCAGTGAGGCTAGCGGGAGGACAGATACGCAGTATTTT. Translation: CASSEASGRTDTQYF.

The CDR3 loop reads CASSQDSYNSPLHF. In DNA, the CDR3 is TGTGCCAGCAGCCAGGACAGTTATAATTCACCCCTCCACTTT. The chain carries TRBV9 and TRBJ1-6; D possibly corresponds to TRBD1 (6 bases). Germline values: CDR1 SGDLS, CDR2 YYNGEE. Between the trimmed V and J ends, which lost 4 bases and 4 bases, there was a span of 9 bases. The CDR3 has 14 amino acids.

This clone has a handful of counts. The chain employs TRBV5-1 and TRBJ1-2; D is possibly TRBD1 (5 bases). V gave up 0 bases and J gave up 0 bases, with 6 bases separating them. The germline CDR1 and CDR2 sequences are SGHRS and YFSETQ. The CDR3 extends over 14 amino acids. The CDR3 DNA sequence: TGCGCCAGCAGCTTGGCAGGGACTAACTATGGCTACACCTTC. Translating it yields CASSLAGTNYGYTF.

This chain uses TRBV4-3 with TRBJ2-7; D is uncertain. The V end was cut by 0 bases, the J end by 1 base, with 13 bases between. Germline CDR1 LGHNA, CDR2 YSLEER. The CDR3 covers 16 residues. The CDR3 loop reads CASSQELQGESYEQYF. The CDR3 DNA sequence: TGCGCCAGCAGCCAAGAACTTCAAGGAGAGTCCTACGAGCAGTACTTC.

This rearrangement joins TRBV11-2 to TRBJ2-1, with D perhaps matching TRBD2 (6 bases). V shed 0 bases and J shed 4 bases, with 10 bases lying between them. The CDR3 is 15 amino acids. Per the germline V gene, CDR1 is SGHAT and CDR2 is FQNNGV. The CDR3 sequence: CASSLEAGSYNEQFF. The CDR3 DNA follows: TGTGCCAGCAGCTTAGAGGCGGGGTCGTACAATGAGCAGTTCTTC. Drawing the rest from reference TRBV11-2 and TRBJ2-1, the complete variable domain is EAGVAQSPRYKIIEKRQSVAFWCNPISGHATLYWYQQILGQGPKLLIQFQNNGVVDDSQLPKDRFSAERLKGVDSTLKIQPAKLEDSAVYLCASSLEAGSYNEQFFGPGTRLTVL.

This sequence joins TRBV2 and TRBJ2-7; D possibly corresponds to TRBD1 (6 bases). The CDR3 extends over 15 amino acids. The V end was cut by 3 bases, the J end by 2 bases, with 14 bases between. Germline-derived CDR1 and CDR2 are SNHLY and FYNNEI. This chain's CDR3 is CASSDPGQRAYEQYF. The CDR3 DNA follows: TGTGCCAGCAGTGACCCCGGACAGAGAGCCTACGAGCAGTACTTC.

The chain uses TRBV6-5 and TRBJ1-2; D not resolved. Trimming left V 0 bases short and J 0 bases short, with 11 bases between. Per germline, CDR1 MNHEY and CDR2 SVGAGI. The CDR3 covers 16 residues. CDR3 in amino acids: CASSYSSRGANYGYTF. In nucleotides, the CDR3 is TGTGCCAGCAGTTACTCGAGTCGCGGAGCTAACTATGGCTACACCTTC.

The chain has TRBV18 and TRBJ2-1; 9 positions agree with TRBD1. Trimming at V came to 5 bases and at J to 1 base, leaving 6 bases not matched to a gene. Germline values: CDR1 KGHSH, CDR2 LQKENI. The CDR3 consists of 16 residues. CDR3 coding DNA: TGTGCCAGCTCAGGAAACAGGGGGCTATCCTACAATGAGCAGTTCTTC. Encoded protein: CASSGNRGLSYNEQFF.

The CDR3 sequence: CARKGAPGETQYF. The CDR3 DNA is TGTGCCCGAAAAGGGGCTCCTGGGGAGACCCAGTACTTC. V is TRBV30 and J is TRBJ2-5, with D perhaps TRBD1 (5 bases). Trimming removed 8 bases from V and 5 bases from J, with 18 bases in between. The CDR3 runs to 13 residues. The V gene's germline CDR1 is GTSNPN and CDR2 SVGIG (reference sequence).

The chain is built from TRBV23-1 and TRBJ1-2, with D hard to call. TRBV23-1 is an ORF, and what it does is uncertain. Between the trimmed V and J ends, which lost 4 bases and 5 bases, there was a span of 14 bases. The CDR3 is 14 residues long. The CDR3 sequence: CASSPSGKWYGYTF. CDR3 DNA: TGCGCCAGCAGTCCCTCAGGTAAATGGTATGGCTACACCTTC.

In this sample, this clone turned up once. The rearrangement uses TRBV27 and TRBJ2-6; D is undetermined. The CDR3 is 16 amino acids. V dropped 6 bases and J dropped 1 base, with 13 bases sitting between them. From germline, CDR1 is MNHEY and CDR2 SMNVEV (reference sequence). CDR3 coding DNA: TGTGCCAGCAGCCCCACCAGGCCTTCTGGGGCCAACGTCCTGACTTTC. It yields the protein CASSPTRPSGANVLTF.

The gene calls are TRBV28 and TRBJ1-5, with 7 nucleotides matching TRBD1. The V gene's germline CDR1 is MDHEN and CDR2 SYDVKM. This CDR3 comprises 15 residues. V lost 5 bases and J lost 7; bases outside the gene matches: 11. CDR3 amino acids: CASSPNQGGSQPQHF. CDR3 DNA: TGTGCCAGCAGTCCCAATCAGGGGGGCAGCCAGCCCCAGCATTTT.